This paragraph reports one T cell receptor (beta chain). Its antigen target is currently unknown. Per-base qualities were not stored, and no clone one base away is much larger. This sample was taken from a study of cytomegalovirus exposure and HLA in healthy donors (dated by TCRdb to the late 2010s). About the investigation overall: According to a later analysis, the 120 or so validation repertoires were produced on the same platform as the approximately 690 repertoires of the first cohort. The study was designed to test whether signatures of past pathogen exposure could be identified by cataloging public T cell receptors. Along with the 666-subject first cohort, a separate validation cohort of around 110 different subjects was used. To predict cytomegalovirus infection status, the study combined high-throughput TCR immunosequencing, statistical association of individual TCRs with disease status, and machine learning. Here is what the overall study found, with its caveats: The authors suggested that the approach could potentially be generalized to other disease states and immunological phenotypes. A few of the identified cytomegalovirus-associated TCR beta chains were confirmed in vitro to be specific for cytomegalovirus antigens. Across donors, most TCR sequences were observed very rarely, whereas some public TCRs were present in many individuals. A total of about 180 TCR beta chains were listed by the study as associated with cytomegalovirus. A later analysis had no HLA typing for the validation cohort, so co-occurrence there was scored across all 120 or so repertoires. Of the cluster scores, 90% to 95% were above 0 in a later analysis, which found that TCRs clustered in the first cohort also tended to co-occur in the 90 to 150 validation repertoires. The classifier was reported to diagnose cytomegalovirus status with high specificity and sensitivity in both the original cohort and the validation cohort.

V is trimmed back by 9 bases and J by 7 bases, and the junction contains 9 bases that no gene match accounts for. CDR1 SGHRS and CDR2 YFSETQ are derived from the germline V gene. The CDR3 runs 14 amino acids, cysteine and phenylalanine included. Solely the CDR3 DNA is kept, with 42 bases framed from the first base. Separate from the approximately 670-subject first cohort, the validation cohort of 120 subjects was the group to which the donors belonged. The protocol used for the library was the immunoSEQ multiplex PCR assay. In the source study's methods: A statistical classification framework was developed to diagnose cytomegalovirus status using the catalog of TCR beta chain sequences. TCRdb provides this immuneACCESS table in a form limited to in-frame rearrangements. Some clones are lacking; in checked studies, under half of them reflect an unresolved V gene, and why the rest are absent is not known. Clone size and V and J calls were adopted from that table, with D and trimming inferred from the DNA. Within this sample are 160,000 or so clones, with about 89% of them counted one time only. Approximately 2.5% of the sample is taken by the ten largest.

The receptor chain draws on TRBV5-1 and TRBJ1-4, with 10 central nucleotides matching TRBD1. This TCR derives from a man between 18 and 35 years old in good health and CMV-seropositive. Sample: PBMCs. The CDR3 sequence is CATRQGASSEKLFF. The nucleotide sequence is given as TGCGCCACCCGACAGGGGGCGTCTAGTGAAAAACTGTTTTTT.